This TCR beta chain was recorded in a study of blood T cell repertoires in COVID-19. At the level of the study: Both acute and convalescent COVID-19 samples were obtained from the United States, Italy and Spain.

In the original workflow: Reference gene primer amplification gave nucleated cell count estimates. Data came from immunoSEQ multiplex PCR; TCRdb stores just in-frame clones and leaves some out. Clone size and V and J calls were adopted from that table, with D and trimming inferred from the DNA. Of about 160,000 clones in the sample, over 70% are singletons; the top ten hold approximately 5.1%. CDR3 size: 13 residues. V lost 7 bases and J 10 bases, leaving 17 bases between the germline ends. Germline V CDR1 and CDR2: MNHEY, SVGAGI. All enrollees were about 18 to 89 years old and from under 25 US areas. Cohorts were based on clinical histories the participants reported.

Specimen: PBMCs or T cells enriched from blood (not recorded which). V and J are TRBV6-5 and TRBJ1-5; D not certain. The TCR sequence derives from a woman in her thirties or forties with acute COVID-19. The chain's CDR3 is CASTDSTDNPQHF. The CDR3 DNA reads as TGTGCCAGCACGGACTCAACCGATAATCCCCAGCATTTT.